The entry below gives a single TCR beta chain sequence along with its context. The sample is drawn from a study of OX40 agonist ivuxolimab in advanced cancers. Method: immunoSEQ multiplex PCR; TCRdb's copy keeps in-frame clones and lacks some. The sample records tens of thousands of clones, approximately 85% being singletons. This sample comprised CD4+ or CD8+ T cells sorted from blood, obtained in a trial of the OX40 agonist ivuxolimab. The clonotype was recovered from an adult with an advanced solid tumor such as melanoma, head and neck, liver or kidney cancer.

The CDR3 coding sequence is TGTGCCAGCAGGGGAGGCCCAGGGAATCAGCCCCAGCATTTT. Encoded protein: CASRGGPGNQPQHF. The chain uses TRBV28 and TRBJ1-5; TRBD1 might be the D (5 bases). Between the trimmed V and J ends, which lost 6 bases and 4 bases, there was a span of 13 bases. Germline CDR1 is MDHEN and CDR2 is SYDVKM. CDR3 length: 14 amino acids.